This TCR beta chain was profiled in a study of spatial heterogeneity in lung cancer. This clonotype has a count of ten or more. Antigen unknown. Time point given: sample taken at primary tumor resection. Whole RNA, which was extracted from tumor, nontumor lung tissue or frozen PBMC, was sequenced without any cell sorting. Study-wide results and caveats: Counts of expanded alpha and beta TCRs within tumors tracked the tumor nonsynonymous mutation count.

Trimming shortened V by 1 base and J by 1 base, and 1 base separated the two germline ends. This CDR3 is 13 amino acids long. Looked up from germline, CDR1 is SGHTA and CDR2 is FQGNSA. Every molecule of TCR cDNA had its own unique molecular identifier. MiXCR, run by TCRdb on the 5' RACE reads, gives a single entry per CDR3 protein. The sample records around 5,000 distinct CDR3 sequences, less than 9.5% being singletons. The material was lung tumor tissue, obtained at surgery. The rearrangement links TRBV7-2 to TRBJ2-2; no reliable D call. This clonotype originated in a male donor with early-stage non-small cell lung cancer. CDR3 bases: TGTGCCAGCAGCTTAGAGAACACCGGGGAGCTGTTTTTT. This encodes CASSLENTGELFF.